One and the same sample provided the 25 T cell receptor beta chains below, sequenced in a study of T cell repertoires in aging, cancer and after chemotherapy (dated by TCRdb to the late 2010s). The listed sequencing device is Illumina MiSeq. Rearranged TRB sequences spanning V, D and J segments were amplified in a multiplex touch-down PCR with a mixed TRB-A/B primer pool. Using fastp at Q25 and MiXCR, TCRdb reprocessed the public reads and kept productive beta chains. One record per CDR3 amino acid sequence lists the most common genes and DNA. This sample holds some 8,000 distinct CDR3 sequences; approximately 30% were observed only once. The top ten hold over 8.5% of the sample. Instead of sorted cells or RNA, genomic DNA extracted from peripheral blood served as the source for amplifying TCR beta rearrangements. Source material: blood. The receptors shown here come from a human donor in good health.

The chain joins TRBV30 to TRBJ1-5, with D maybe TRBD1 (6 bases). Germline CDR1 reads GTSNPN; CDR2 reads SVGIG (reference sequence). V shed 1 base and J shed 4 bases, with 11 bases lying between them. CDR3 length equals 14 residues. In DNA, the CDR3 is TGTGCCTGGAGTGCGGGACAACCAAATCAGCCCCAGCATTTT. This sequence encodes CAWSAGQPNQPQHF.

The V gene is TRBV19, the J gene TRBJ1-5; the D gene is possibly TRBD1 (6 bases). The germline gives CDR1 LNHDA, CDR2 SQIVND (reference sequence). The CDR3 is 16 amino acids. Trimming stripped 5 bases from V and 2 bases from J, with 16 bases between. In nucleotides, the CDR3 is TGTGCCAGTAGTTCCCTGCCCAGGGGCGGCAATCAGCCCCAGCATTTT. It specifies CASSSLPRGGNQPQHF.

This clonotype was observed a few times. The chain employs TRBV7-9 and TRBJ2-5; the match to TRBD2 covers 11 bases. V shed 5 bases, J shed 2 bases, and the junction held 4 bases outside the gene matches. This CDR3 is 15 amino acids long. Germline-derived CDR1 and CDR2 are SEHNR and FQNEAQ (reference sequence). The CDR3 DNA reads TGTGCCAGCAGCGAGCTAGCGGGGGGACAAGAGACCCAGTACTTC. It codes for CASSELAGGQETQYF.

The table lists this clonotype with a few counts. The rearrangement uses TRBV5-6 and TRBJ1-2; the D gene is possibly TRBD1 (6 bases). V dropped 0 bases and J dropped 7 bases, with 10 bases sitting between them. CDR1 and CDR2 from the germline V gene are SGHDT and YYEEEE. The CDR3 covers 13 residues. CDR3 nucleotide sequence: TGTGCCAGCAGCTTGGACAGGGCTGGTGGCTACACCTTC. Encoded protein: CASSLDRAGGYTF.

This clonotype has only one observation. V is TRBV7-9 and J is TRBJ2-3; 10 bases line up with TRBD1. The CDR3 loop spans 15 amino acids. Germline-derived CDR1 and CDR2 are SEHNR and FQNEAQ (reference sequence). Trimming cost V 5 bases and J 4 bases; bases outside gene matches: 6. CDR3 amino acids: CASSPRQGAPDTQYF. The DNA of the CDR3 is TGTGCCAGCAGCCCCCGACAGGGGGCACCAGATACGCAGTATTTT.

This clonotype was counted a few times. This rearrangement joins TRBV5-1 to TRBJ2-3; D uncertain. The CDR3 length is 12 residues. The V gene lost 0 bases and the J gene lost 6 bases, with 5 bases spanning the gap. Looked up from germline, CDR1 is SGHRS and CDR2 is YFSETQ. DNA of the CDR3: TGCGCCAGCAGCTTGGTAGGGGATACGCAGTATTTT. Its translation is CASSLVGDTQYF.

This clonotype turned up a few times. The chain has TRBV6-6 and TRBJ2-3; 10 nucleotides align to TRBD2. The CDR3 runs 15 residues. Per germline, CDR1 MNHNY and CDR2 SVGAGI (reference sequence). Losses at the gene ends were 0 bases for V and 8 bases for J; bases not matched to a gene: 5. This CDR3 is CASSYSVAGGSTQYF. CDR3 bases: TGTGCCAGCAGTTACTCAGTAGCGGGGGGATCTACGCAGTATTTT.

In its sample, this clonotype was seen a few times. The DNA is omitted, as the CDR3 cannot be located on it reliably, and the CDR3 follows TCRdb's listing. The chain combines TRBV5-5 with TRBJ2-2; the table's D call, TRBD1, has no DNA check behind it. Both ends counted, the CDR3 spans 17 residues. Per the germline V gene, CDR1 is SGHKS and CDR2 is YYEKEE (reference sequence). The CDR3 sequence is CASSLWGQGFGAGELFF.

This sequence joins TRBV6-5 and TRBJ2-7, with 9 bases lining up with TRBD1. The V gene end was trimmed by 7 bases and the J gene end by 3 bases; junction bases not matched to a gene: 10. Germline CDR1 reads MNHEY; CDR2 reads SVGAGI. There are 15 residues in the CDR3. The CDR3 sequence is CASKPTGGGYYEQYF. Here the CDR3 DNA reads TGTGCCAGCAAACCGACAGGGGGAGGCTACTACGAGCAGTACTTC.

The rearrangement uses TRBV13 and TRBJ1-3; D may be TRBD1 (5 bases). CDR3 length: 14 amino acids. Trimming took off 4 bases at V and 4 bases at J, with 11 bases between the two ends. Germline CDR1 PRHDT, CDR2 FYEKMQ (reference sequence). The CDR3: CASSSEGLGNTIYF. CDR3 DNA sequence: TGTGCCAGCAGCTCAGAGGGACTCGGAAACACCATATATTTT.

J is TRBJ2-1 and V is TRBV6-5, with 9 nucleotides matching TRBD2. The V segment lost 4 bases and the J segment 3 bases; nucleotides outside the gene matches: 1. The CDR3 contains 14 residues. CDR1 and CDR2 (germline): MNHEY, SVGAGI. The CDR3 sequence is CASSSSGDYNEQFF. CDR3 bases: TGTGCCAGCAGTTCTAGCGGGGACTACAATGAGCAGTTCTTC.

The rearrangement joins TRBV5-4 to TRBJ2-2, with no clear D. The CDR3 is made up of 16 amino acids. Germline values: CDR1 SGHNT, CDR2 YYREEE (reference sequence). V was clipped by 3 bases and J by 3 bases, with 15 bases between them. CDR3 residues: CASSWARGADTGELFF. In DNA form, the CDR3 reads TGTGCCAGCAGCTGGGCTCGCGGAGCCGACACCGGGGAGCTGTTTTTT.

This clonotype qualifies as medium-sized (0.01 to 0.1%). The chain joins TRBV29-1 to TRBJ2-7, with D unclear. CDR1 is SQVTM and CDR2 is ANQGSEA in the germline V gene. The CDR3 spans 14 residues. V gave up 8 bases and J gave up 7 bases, with 24 bases separating them. CDR3 sequence reads: CSTPPTRRSMEQYF. The CDR3 DNA sequence: TGCAGCACCCCCCCAACAAGGCGGAGTATGGAGCAGTACTTC.

This sequence joins TRBV6-5 and TRBJ2-7; 7 positions agree with TRBD2. Germline loops: CDR1 MNHEY, CDR2 SVGAGI. The CDR3 spans 15 residues. The junction had 8 bases not matched to a gene; V was cut back by 2 bases and J by 4 bases. In DNA, the CDR3 is TGTGCCAGCAGTTACGGTTCGGGGGGAAAATACGAGCAGTACTTC. This sequence encodes CASSYGSGGKYEQYF.

This CDR3 reads CASSIVPRDRDGEQYF. In DNA form, the CDR3 reads TGTGCCAGTAGTATAGTCCCCCGGGACAGGGATGGTGAGCAGTACTTC. The rearrangement links TRBV19 to TRBJ2-7, with TRBD1 matching over 9 bases. CDR3 length: 16 residues. Trimming removed 1 base from V and 7 bases from J; junction bases left unmatched: 11. Germline V gene lookup returns CDR1 LNHDA and CDR2 SQIVND (reference sequence).

The rearrangement links TRBV5-6 to TRBJ2-3; no definite D call. CDR1 and CDR2 (germline): SGHDT, YYEEEE. V shed 0 bases and J shed 6 bases, with 8 bases lying between them. This CDR3 comprises 13 residues. The CDR3 sequence: CASSLALADTQYF. CDR3 bases: TGTGCCAGCAGCTTGGCATTGGCGGATACGCAGTATTTT.

This rearrangement joins TRBV5-5 to TRBJ1-6, with D possibly TRBD1 on 6 matching bases. CDR3 length: 15 residues. CDR1 and CDR2 (germline): SGHKS, YYEKEE (reference sequence). Deletions cut 4 bases from V and 3 bases from J, with 11 bases between. The CDR3 nucleotides read TGTGCCAGCAGCGACGGACAGATCTATAATTCACCCCTCCACTTT. Translated: CASSDGQIYNSPLHF. Filled out from reference TRBV5-5 and TRBJ1-6, the complete variable domain reads DAGVTQSPTHLIKTRGQQVTLRCSPISGHKSVSWYQQVLGQGPQFIFQYYEKEERGRGNFPDRFSARQFPNYSSELNVNALLLGDSALYLCASSDGQIYNSPLHFGNGTRLTVT.

This clonotype was found a few times. CDR3 coding DNA: TGTGCCAGCAGTTTATCGTCAGGGGCTATAAATTCACCCCTCCACTTT. This codes for CASSLSSGAINSPLHF. The genes are TRBV27 and TRBJ1-6; possible D gene TRBD1, 6 bases. With 0 bases removed from V and 7 bases from J, the gap between germline ends came to 13 bases. The germline V gene encodes CDR1 MNHEY and CDR2 SMNVEV (reference sequence). The CDR3 spans 16 residues.

In its sample, this clonotype ranks as medium-sized. The J gene is TRBJ2-1, the V gene TRBV6-1; D might be TRBD2 (6 bases). CDR3 length: 12 amino acids. V was clipped by 2 bases and J by 10 bases, with 9 bases between them. Germline-derived CDR1 and CDR2 are MNHNS and SASEGT. CDR3 sequence (DNA): TGTGCCAGCAGTGAAATGGGGGGAGAGCAGTTCTTC. This gives the protein CASSEMGGEQFF.

This rearrangement joins TRBV6-6 to TRBJ2-2, with D perhaps matching TRBD1 (5 bases). Germline V gene sequence: CDR1 MNHNY, CDR2 SVGAGI (reference sequence). Trimming cost V 6 bases and J 0 bases, with 14 bases left between them. This CDR3 is built from 16 residues. The CDR3 sequence: CASRSRTTPNTGELFF. In nucleotides, the CDR3 is TGTGCCAGCAGATCCCGGACAACTCCGAACACCGGGGAGCTGTTTTTT.

This clonotype occurred a few times. This rearrangement joins TRBV30 to TRBJ2-4; tentatively, D is TRBD2 (5 bases). V was shortened by 2 bases and J by 6 bases, with 11 bases between the two germline ends. CDR3 length: 13 amino acids. Germline V lookup: CDR1 GTSNPN, CDR2 SVGIG (reference sequence). In DNA, the CDR3 is TGTGCCTGGAGTAGCGGCACTTTAAACATTCAGTACTTC. Translated, it gives CAWSSGTLNIQYF.

The rearrangement joins TRBV27 to TRBJ1-1; D might be TRBD1 (5 bases). This CDR3 region has 15 residues. Germline V lookup: CDR1 MNHEY, CDR2 SMNVEV (reference sequence). Trimming left V 4 bases short and J 1 base short, with 13 bases between. Written as DNA, the CDR3 is TGTGCCAGCAGTTACTTGGGACCGTCGAACACTGAAGCTTTCTTT. It translates to CASSYLGPSNTEAFF.

The J gene is TRBJ2-2, the V gene TRBV19; 8 bases align to TRBD1. The germline V gene encodes CDR1 LNHDA and CDR2 SQIVND (reference sequence). With V trimmed by 1 base and J by 3 bases, 10 bases remained unmatched. This CDR3 spans 18 amino acids. The CDR3 loop is CASSIVDRVAGDTGELFF. For the CDR3, the DNA is TGTGCCAGTAGTATAGTGGACAGGGTCGCCGGGGACACCGGGGAGCTGTTTTTT. Complete variable domain (other parts from reference TRBV19 and TRBJ2-2): DGGITQSPKYLFRKEGQNVTLSCEQNLNHDAMYWYRQDPGQGLRLIYYSQIVNDFQKGDIAEGYSVSREKKESFPLTVTSAQKNPTAFYLCASSIVDRVAGDTGELFFGEGSRLTVL.

This clonotype was counted only a few times. The V call is TRBV19, the J call TRBJ1-5, with 8 bases fitting TRBD1. The CDR3 spans 17 residues. Per germline, CDR1 LNHDA and CDR2 SQIVND (reference sequence). With V trimmed by 3 bases and J by 4 bases, 11 bases remained unmatched. The chain's CDR3 is CASSILSRGRGNQPQHF. CDR3 DNA sequence: TGTGCCAGTAGTATCTTGAGCAGGGGGCGCGGAAATCAGCCCCAGCATTTT. Looking up the rest from reference TRBV19 and TRBJ1-5 gives the full variable domain: DGGITQSPKYLFRKEGQNVTLSCEQNLNHDAMYWYRQDPGQGLRLIYYSQIVNDFQKGDIAEGYSVSREKKESFPLTVTSAQKNPTAFYLCASSILSRGRGNQPQHFGDGTRLSIL.

The chain is built from TRBV27 and TRBJ1-1; a weak D match, TRBD1 (5 bases). V shed 1 base and J shed 1 base, with 7 bases lying between them. This CDR3 comprises 14 residues. Germline values: CDR1 MNHEY, CDR2 SMNVEV (reference sequence). CDR3 nucleotide sequence: TGTGCCAGCAGTTTATTACAGGAGAACACTGAAGCTTTCTTT. Protein product: CASSLLQENTEAFF.